This is a list of T cell receptor beta chains from one sample in a study of cytomegalovirus exposure and HLA in healthy donors. Libraries were prepared by immunoSEQ multiplex PCR; TCRdb keeps only in-frame clonotypes and omits some of them. Found here are under 150,000 clones; the top ten clones hold 2% to 3%. The specimen was PBMCs. The receptors here all came from a man between 40 and 49 years old in good health and CMV-seronegative. Both conserved end residues are part of each CDR3. The D gene is left open where the match is weak.

j_gene,d_gene,v_gene,CDR3nt,CDR3aa
TRBJ2-1,.,TRBV10-3,TGTGCCATCACGCCGGGGGTGGACAATGAGCAGTTCTTC,CAITPGVDNEQFF
TRBJ2-7,TRBD1,TRBV6-5,TGTGCCAGCAGTTACAGGGACAGGGGGACCTACGAGCAGTACTTC,CASSYRDRGTYEQYF
TRBJ1-1,.,TRBV7-9,TGTGCCGCAGGGGAGCGGGGACACCGAAGGAACACTGAAGCTTTCTTT,CAAGERGHRRNTEAFF
TRBJ2-5,.,TRBV5-1,TGCGCCAGCAGCTTGGCAGGGGCCGTTGAGACCCAGTACTTC,CASSLAGAVETQYF
TRBJ2-5,TRBD2,TRBV2,TGTGCCAGCCGGAGGAGCGGGGTAGAGGGAGAGACCCAGTACTTC,CASRRSGVEGETQYF
TRBJ2-6,.,TRBV7-3,TGTGCCAGCAGCTACCGGGGCTCTGGGGCCAACGTCCTGACTTTC,CASSYRGSGANVLTF
TRBJ1-1,.,TRBV7-9,TGTGCCAGCAGCAACGCGGGGGCCACTGAAGCTTTCTTT,CASSNAGATEAFF
TRBJ1-2,TRBD1,TRBV14,TGTGCCAGCAGCTCCCTGGACAGGGGGCGTTACGGCTACACCTTC,CASSSLDRGRYGYTF
TRBJ1-1,TRBD1,TRBV5-1,TGCGCCAGCGGCCCGGGACAGCCAGAAAGGAACACTGAAGCTTTCTTT,CASGPGQPERNTEAFF
TRBJ2-3,TRBD2,TRBV5-4,TGTGCCAGCAGCTCCGAGCGGGGGCGGATGACAGATACGCAGTATTTT,CASSSERGRMTDTQYF
TRBJ1-1,.,TRBV2,TGTGCCAGCAGTAACAATTGGGGCGAGGACACTGAAGCTTTCTTT,CASSNNWGEDTEAFF
TRBJ1-2,TRBD1,TRBV7-8,TGTGCCAGCAGCCCACCTCGGGACAGGGTCCTCCATGGCTACACCTTC,CASSPPRDRVLHGYTF
TRBJ2-3,.,TRBV19,TGTGCCAGTAGTACCCTACCAGATACGCAGTATTTT,CASSTLPDTQYF
TRBJ1-2,TRBD1,TRBV7-2,TGTGCCAGCAGCGCAGGACAGTTCCGGGACAGGACCTTC,CASSAGQFRDRTF
TRBJ2-7,TRBD1,TRBV7-3,TGTGCCAGCAGCTTAACGGCCCCCGGACAGGGTCCCTACGAGCAGTACTTC,CASSLTAPGQGPYEQYF
TRBJ2-2,TRBD1,TRBV5-6,TGTGCCAGCAGCCTGGACAGGGGGCGAGGAACCGGGGAGCTGTTTTTT,CASSLDRGRGTGELFF
TRBJ2-1,TRBD1,TRBV5-6,TGTGCCAGCAGCCTCGACAGGGCTTATGAGCAGTTCTTC,CASSLDRAYEQFF
TRBJ1-4,.,TRBV13,TGTGCCAGCAGCACAGGGAGAAATGAAAAACTGTTTTTT,CASSTGRNEKLFF
TRBJ1-1,.,TRBV9,TGTGCCAGCAGTGAATCGGGGTTTGTGGAGGAAGAAGCTTTCTTT,CASSESGFVEEEAFF
TRBJ2-1,.,TRBV9,TGTGCCAGCAGCCTCAGGCAGGGGCTAGTCAATGAGCAGTTCTTC,CASSLRQGLVNEQFF
TRBJ2-7,.,TRBV29-1,TGCAGCGTTGGGTGGAGTTTCAGCTCCTACGAGCAGTACTTC,CSVGWSFSSYEQYF
TRBJ2-7,.,TRBV29-1,TGCAGCGCCTCTCCCGGGGAAGGTGGAACCTACGAGCAGTACTTC,CSASPGEGGTYEQYF
TRBJ1-1,TRBD1,TRBV29-1,TGCAGCGTGGGACAGGGAGTGAACACTGAAGCTTTCTTT,CSVGQGVNTEAFF
TRBJ1-4,.,TRBV7-3,TGTGCCAGCAGCTTGGAGGGCGGTCGTGAAAAACTGTTTTTT,CASSLEGGREKLFF
TRBJ2-7,TRBD1,TRBV6-5,TGTGCCAGCAGCCCTGACAGGGTGGGAGAGCAGTACTTC,CASSPDRVGEQYF
TRBJ2-1,TRBD1,TRBV7-9,TGTGCCAGCAGCTCTAACAGGGGGCTTTCCAATGAGCAGTTCTTC,CASSSNRGLSNEQFF
TRBJ1-5,TRBD1,TRBV19,TGTGCCAGTAGTATGATCCCACAGGGGGGGTATCATCAGCCCCAGCATTTT,CASSMIPQGGYHQPQHF
TRBJ1-1,.,TRBV21-1,TGTGCCAGCAGCACAACCGGGACAGGGAAGGAAGCTTTCTTT,CASSTTGTGKEAFF
TRBJ1-6,TRBD1,TRBV5-1,TGCGCCAGCAGCGATGGACAGGGAAATTCACCCCTCCACTTT,CASSDGQGNSPLHF
TRBJ2-3,.,TRBV29-1,TGCAGCGTTGAGAACCCGGGGAGAGATACGCAGTATTTT,CSVENPGRDTQYF
TRBJ2-2,TRBD1,TRBV10-3,TGTGCCACTACGGACAGGGCGAACACCGGGGAGCTGTTTTTT,CATTDRANTGELFF
TRBJ1-2,.,TRBV5-4,TGTGCCAGCAGCTCACGGGACACCCTCGGAGGCTACACCTTC,CASSSRDTLGGYTF
TRBJ1-1,.,TRBV27,TGTGCCAGCAGCCGGAAGGGGGGACTAACTGGAGCTGAAGCTTTCTTT,CASSRKGGLTGAEAFF
TRBJ2-7,TRBD1,TRBV5-1,TGCGCCAGCAGCCCGACCGGGACAGGTTCCTACGAGCAGTACTTC,CASSPTGTGSYEQYF
TRBJ2-7,TRBD1,TRBV5-1,TGCGCCAGCAGCCCCACAGGGGACGAGCAGTACTTC,CASSPTGDEQYF
TRBJ1-5,TRBD1,TRBV2,TGTGCCAGCGACAGGGGACCCTATAGCAATCAGCCCCAGCATTTT,CASDRGPYSNQPQHF
TRBJ1-3,TRBD1,TRBV7-8,TGTGCCAGCGTACAGGACAGGGCCTCTGGAAACACCATATATTTT,CASVQDRASGNTIYF
TRBJ1-5,TRBD1,TRBV7-2,TGTGCCAGCAGGGGGCAGACAGGGGGCGCAGGCAATCAGCCCCAGCATTTT,CASRGQTGGAGNQPQHF
TRBJ2-7,TRBD1,TRBV5-4,TGTGCCAGCAGCCCTAACCCGGACAGGGGCCACGAGCAGTACTTC,CASSPNPDRGHEQYF
TRBJ2-1,TRBD1,TRBV25-1,TGTGCCAGCAGGACAGGGTTTGAGCAGTTCTTC,CASRTGFEQFF
TRBJ1-1,.,TRBV21-1,TGTGCCAGCAGCATCCATCCGGGACTCGGGCTGAACACTGAAGCTTTCTTT,CASSIHPGLGLNTEAFF
TRBJ2-2,.,TRBV7-3,TGTGCCAGCAGCCCGGGAAATGGCGGGGAGCTGTTTTTT,CASSPGNGGELFF
TRBJ1-5,.,TRBV6-5,TGTGCCAGCAGTTACCAGAGGGATCAGCCCCAGCATTTT,CASSYQRDQPQHF
TRBJ1-6,.,TRBV6-5,TGTGCCACCGAACCTCATGCGGGTTCACCCCTCCACTTT,CATEPHAGSPLHF
TRBJ2-7,.,TRBV2,TGTGCCAGCAGCGAATTTATGGAGTACGAGCAGTACTTC,CASSEFMEYEQYF